The clone carrying this TCR beta chain was found a few times. This record belongs to a study of T cells in Graves' hyperthyroidism and ophthalmopathy. Regions amplified from RNA transcripts were the TCR beta CDR3 regions. HTBI primers drove first-round RT-PCR of the TCR CDR3. TCRdb recomputed calls from the multiplex PCR reads with MiXCR, one row per CDR3 protein. The sample carries 400,000 to 450,000 distinct CDR3 sequences, over 12% recorded once. Trimming removed 0 bases from V and 8 bases from J, with 16 bases in between. The CDR3 extends over 15 amino acids. The V gene's germline CDR1 is DFQATT and CDR2 SNEGSKA (reference sequence).

The sequenced sample consisted of blood. This receptor was taken from a man younger than 35 with Graves' ophthalmopathy. The chain couples TRBV20-1 to TRBJ1-4, with a weak D call TRBD1 (5 bases). The CDR3 region has the DNA TGCAGTGCTAGAGATGGGGGGGGTGTAGGGGAAAAACTGTTTTTT. This sequence encodes CSARDGGGVGEKLFF.